Listed below are T cell receptor beta chains from one sample, sequenced in a study of blood T cell repertoires in COVID-19. Profiling relied on immunoSEQ multiplex PCR, and the TCRdb table lists in-frame clones only, not all of them. The table shows roughly 180,000 clones, with around 83% occurring only once. Sequencing was performed on peripheral blood. The source is a woman between 45 and 65 years old with COVID-19, enrolled during active disease. Each CDR3 is given with its conserved first and last residue. Fields, in order: V gene, J gene, D gene, CDR3 protein, CDR3 DNA. A D gene is named only where the DNA matches it firmly.

V: TRBV29-1
J: TRBJ2-1
D: -
CDR3: CSVEDTPLVTSSYNEQFF
DNA: TGCAGCGTTGAAGATACCCCACTAGTAACAAGCAGTTACAATGAGCAGTTCTTC

V: TRBV19
J: TRBJ2-7
D: -
CDR3: CASSTGSSYEQYF
DNA: TGTGCCAGTAGTACGGGTTCCTCCTACGAGCAGTACTTC

V: TRBV11-2
J: TRBJ2-7
D: TRBD1
CDR3: CASSSYRGPAYEQYF
DNA: TGTGCCAGCAGCTCTTACAGGGGACCGGCCTACGAGCAGTACTTC

V: TRBV2
J: TRBJ1-1
D: -
CDR3: CASIRTITEAFF
DNA: TGTGCCAGCATCCGGACAATCACTGAAGCTTTCTTT

V: TRBV4-1
J: TRBJ2-2
D: -
CDR3: CASSQAVTDGELFF
DNA: TGCGCCAGCAGCCAAGCGGTGACAGACGGGGAGCTGTTTTTT

V: TRBV29-1
J: TRBJ1-5
D: -
CDR3: CSVGAGEQPQHF
DNA: TGCAGCGTTGGGGCAGGGGAACAGCCCCAGCATTTT

V: TRBV7-9
J: TRBJ2-6
D: TRBD1
CDR3: CASSLEVGQGPSGANVLTF
DNA: TGTGCCAGCAGCTTAGAGGTGGGACAGGGACCCTCTGGGGCCAACGTCCTGACTTTC

V: TRBV5-1
J: TRBJ2-2
D: -
CDR3: CASSTGTDTGELFF
DNA: TGCGCCAGCAGCACAGGTACAGATACCGGGGAGCTGTTTTTT

V: TRBV5-6
J: TRBJ2-7
D: -
CDR3: CASSNMDEQYF
DNA: TGTGCCAGCAGCAACATGGACGAGCAGTACTTC

V: TRBV4-1
J: TRBJ2-7
D: TRBD2
CDR3: CASSLRLAGGLYEQYF
DNA: TGCGCCAGCAGCCTCCGACTAGCGGGGGGTCTGTACGAGCAGTACTTC